What follows are 15 T cell receptor beta chains derived from one specimen sequenced in a study of CD8 T cells in Susac syndrome. RNA, at about 0.45 to 1 ug, was reverse transcribed with random hexamers. MiXCR, run by TCRdb on the immunoSEQ multiplex PCR reads, gives a single entry per CDR3 protein. Counted here are roughly 80,000 distinct CDR3 sequences, roughly 94% occurring once; the ten biggest clones make up about 0.5%. What was sequenced was CD8+ T cells from PBMCs. These receptors all come from a human donor with Susac syndrome.

The chain joins TRBV7-7 to TRBJ2-7, with D possibly TRBD1 on 6 matching bases. Germline loops: CDR1 SSHAT, CDR2 FNYEAQ (reference sequence). The ends were cut back, 2 bases at V and 5 bases at J, with 13 bases in the middle. The CDR3 is made up of 14 amino acids. CDR3 residues: CASSLSQGSNEQYF. The CDR3 DNA is TGTGCCAGCAGCTTAAGTCAGGGGAGCAACGAGCAGTACTTC.

The chain couples TRBV20-1 to TRBJ1-5; D is possibly TRBD1 (6 bases). Trimming stripped 4 bases from V and 3 bases from J, with 10 bases between. CDR1 and CDR2 from the germline V gene are DFQATT and SNEGSKA (reference sequence). The CDR3 is 13 amino acids. The CDR3 DNA reads TGCAGTGCTACGGACAGCTACAATCAGCCCCAGCATTTT. The encoded protein is CSATDSYNQPQHF.

The V gene is TRBV25-1, the J gene TRBJ2-6, with D unclear. The CDR3 sequence is 16 residues long. CDR1 and CDR2 (germline): MGHDK, SYGVNS. Trimming stripped 2 bases from V and 3 bases from J, with 11 bases between. This chain's CDR3 is CASSETLRNGANVLTF. The CDR3 DNA reads TGTGCCAGCAGTGAAACCCTGCGCAATGGGGCCAACGTCCTGACTTTC.

The chain couples TRBV3-1 to TRBJ2-7, with 7 bases that match TRBD2. The CDR3 extends over 17 amino acids. Germline CDR1 and CDR2: LGHDT and YNNKEL (reference sequence). V trimming: 0 bases; J trimming: 3 bases; junction bases outside the gene matches: 11. The CDR3 DNA reads as TGTGCCAGCAGCCAAGAACGCGGGGGACCATACAACTACGAGCAGTACTTC. It translates to CASSQERGGPYNYEQYF.

The chain uses TRBV6-5 and TRBJ2-3, with 9 bases lining up with TRBD2. The CDR3 covers 14 residues. V shed 5 bases and J 2 bases; nucleotides not matched to a gene: 2. Germline V gene sequence: CDR1 MNHEY, CDR2 SVGAGI. The CDR3 DNA is TGTGCCAGCAGTCTAGCGGGACACACAGATACGCAGTATTTT. This gives the protein CASSLAGHTDTQYF.

The V and J genes are TRBV7-9 and TRBJ2-7; D is perhaps TRBD2 (5 bases). V was trimmed by 5 bases and J by 3 bases, leaving 17 bases between them. CDR3 size: 15 residues. CDR1 is SEHNR and CDR2 is FQNEAQ in the germline V gene (reference sequence). Here the CDR3 reads CASSAEGASRYEQYF. CDR3 coding DNA: TGTGCCAGCAGCGCTGAGGGAGCCAGCCGCTACGAGCAGTACTTC.

This clonotype was found once. The rearrangement uses TRBV12-3 or TRBV12-4 and TRBJ1-1; 12 nucleotides line up with TRBD1. This CDR3 has 17 residues. Trimming cost V 5 bases and J 0 bases; bases outside gene matches: 7. The CDR3 DNA follows: TGTGCCAGCAGTCCTGCCCGGGACAGGGGGCTGAACACTGAAGCTTTCTTT. It codes for CASSPARDRGLNTEAFF.

This clonotype was seen a single time. The chain carries TRBV28 and TRBJ1-2, with D possibly matching TRBD1 (5 bases). The germline V and J ends were trimmed by 8 bases and 6 bases, with 19 bases remaining between them. CDR1 is MDHEN and CDR2 is SYDVKM in the germline V gene. This CDR3 is built from 14 residues. The chain's CDR3 is CASGVVRGWNGYTF. In DNA, the CDR3 is TGTGCCAGCGGGGTGGTAAGGGGTTGGAATGGCTACACCTTC.

V usage is TRBV9 and J usage is TRBJ2-7, with D possibly being TRBD1 or TRBD2 (5 bases each). Germline V lookup: CDR1 SGDLS, CDR2 YYNGEE. The CDR3 length is 14 residues. Trimming removed 4 bases at V and 6 bases at J, with 17 bases between. The CDR3 nucleotides read TGTGCCAGCAGCCTTGGGACCGCATTTAGCGAGCAGTACTTC. Protein product: CASSLGTAFSEQYF.

The genes are TRBV2 and TRBJ2-5; 10 bases fit TRBD2. The CDR3 runs to 14 residues. Germline-derived CDR1 and CDR2 are SNHLY and FYNNEI. The V segment lost 7 bases and the J segment 4 bases; nucleotides outside the gene matches: 6. In nucleotides, the CDR3 is TGTGCCAGCACCGAGCGGGGGGGCCGAGAGACCCAGTACTTC. It translates to CASTERGGRETQYF.

The chain has TRBV20-1 and TRBJ1-1; possible D gene TRBD1, 5 bases. The CDR3 has 15 residues. The V end lost 6 bases, the J end lost 1 base, and 18 bases lay between the germline ends. Germline CDR1 reads DFQATT; CDR2 reads SNEGSKA (reference sequence). CDR3 nucleotides: TGCAGTGCCTGGGGCAGGGCAGAGGCGAACACTGAAGCTTTCTTT. Its protein product is CSAWGRAEANTEAFF.

V is TRBV29-1 and J is TRBJ1-2, with a possible D match to TRBD1 (6 bases). CDR1 is SQVTM and CDR2 is ANQGSEA in the germline V gene. Trimming pared 2 bases from V and 6 bases from J, leaving 7 bases between. This CDR3 region has 11 residues. The CDR3 sequence is CSVEHRDGYTF. CDR3 DNA: TGCAGCGTTGAACACAGGGATGGCTACACCTTC.

The chain joins TRBV12-3 or TRBV12-4 to TRBJ1-1, with TRBD1 as a possible D gene (5 bases). The CDR3 contains 14 residues. V dropped 0 bases and J dropped 10 bases, with 15 bases sitting between them. The CDR3 sequence: CASSLARSLGVAFF. CDR3 DNA: TGTGCCAGCAGTTTAGCCCGGAGTTTGGGGGTAGCTTTCTTT.

This clonotype turned up a few times. CDR3 nucleotides: TGTGCCAGCAGTTACTCGAATGAGCAGTTCTTC. Its translation is CASSYSNEQFF. The chain carries TRBV6-5 and TRBJ2-1; D is unclear. This CDR3 has 11 residues. In germline, CDR1 is MNHEY, CDR2 SVGAGI. Trimming took 0 bases from V and 7 from J, leaving 1 base between them.

V is TRBV5-1 and J is TRBJ2-2, with 8 bases lining up with TRBD1. This CDR3 comprises 15 residues. Germline V gene lookup returns CDR1 SGHRS and CDR2 YFSETQ. With V trimmed by 2 bases and J by 1 base, 1 base remained unmatched. The CDR3 region is CASSFDRGNTGELFF. DNA of the CDR3: TGCGCCAGCAGCTTCGACAGGGGGAACACCGGGGAGCTGTTTTTT. Using reference TRBV5-1 and TRBJ2-2 for the parts outside the CDR3, the full variable domain is KAGVTQTPRYLIKTRGQQVTLSCSPISGHRSVSWYQQTPGQGLQFLFEYFSETQRNKGNFPGRFSGRQFSNSRSEMNVSTLELGDSALYLCASSFDRGNTGELFFGEGSRLTVL.